Given below is one T cell receptor beta chain in context. Here immunoSEQ multiplex PCR was the method, and the copy in TCRdb shows in-frame clones only, minus some. The repertoire includes under 140,000 clones, 88% of them detected once, and less than 4% sits in the top ten. This sample is drawn from a study of blood T cell repertoires in COVID-19. Germline assignment: CDR1 SNHLY and CDR2 FYNNEI. The V gene end was trimmed by 2 bases and the J gene end by 8 bases; junction bases not matched to a gene: 5. The CDR3 covers 16 residues. This receptor was identified in a woman in her forties or fifties with acute or convalescent COVID-19. Material: peripheral blood. The V call is TRBV2, the J call TRBJ2-1; the match to TRBD2 covers 14 bases. CDR3 in amino acids: CASSENSGLAGDEQFF. DNA of the CDR3: TGTGCCAGCAGTGAAAATTCGGGACTAGCGGGAGATGAGCAGTTCTTC.